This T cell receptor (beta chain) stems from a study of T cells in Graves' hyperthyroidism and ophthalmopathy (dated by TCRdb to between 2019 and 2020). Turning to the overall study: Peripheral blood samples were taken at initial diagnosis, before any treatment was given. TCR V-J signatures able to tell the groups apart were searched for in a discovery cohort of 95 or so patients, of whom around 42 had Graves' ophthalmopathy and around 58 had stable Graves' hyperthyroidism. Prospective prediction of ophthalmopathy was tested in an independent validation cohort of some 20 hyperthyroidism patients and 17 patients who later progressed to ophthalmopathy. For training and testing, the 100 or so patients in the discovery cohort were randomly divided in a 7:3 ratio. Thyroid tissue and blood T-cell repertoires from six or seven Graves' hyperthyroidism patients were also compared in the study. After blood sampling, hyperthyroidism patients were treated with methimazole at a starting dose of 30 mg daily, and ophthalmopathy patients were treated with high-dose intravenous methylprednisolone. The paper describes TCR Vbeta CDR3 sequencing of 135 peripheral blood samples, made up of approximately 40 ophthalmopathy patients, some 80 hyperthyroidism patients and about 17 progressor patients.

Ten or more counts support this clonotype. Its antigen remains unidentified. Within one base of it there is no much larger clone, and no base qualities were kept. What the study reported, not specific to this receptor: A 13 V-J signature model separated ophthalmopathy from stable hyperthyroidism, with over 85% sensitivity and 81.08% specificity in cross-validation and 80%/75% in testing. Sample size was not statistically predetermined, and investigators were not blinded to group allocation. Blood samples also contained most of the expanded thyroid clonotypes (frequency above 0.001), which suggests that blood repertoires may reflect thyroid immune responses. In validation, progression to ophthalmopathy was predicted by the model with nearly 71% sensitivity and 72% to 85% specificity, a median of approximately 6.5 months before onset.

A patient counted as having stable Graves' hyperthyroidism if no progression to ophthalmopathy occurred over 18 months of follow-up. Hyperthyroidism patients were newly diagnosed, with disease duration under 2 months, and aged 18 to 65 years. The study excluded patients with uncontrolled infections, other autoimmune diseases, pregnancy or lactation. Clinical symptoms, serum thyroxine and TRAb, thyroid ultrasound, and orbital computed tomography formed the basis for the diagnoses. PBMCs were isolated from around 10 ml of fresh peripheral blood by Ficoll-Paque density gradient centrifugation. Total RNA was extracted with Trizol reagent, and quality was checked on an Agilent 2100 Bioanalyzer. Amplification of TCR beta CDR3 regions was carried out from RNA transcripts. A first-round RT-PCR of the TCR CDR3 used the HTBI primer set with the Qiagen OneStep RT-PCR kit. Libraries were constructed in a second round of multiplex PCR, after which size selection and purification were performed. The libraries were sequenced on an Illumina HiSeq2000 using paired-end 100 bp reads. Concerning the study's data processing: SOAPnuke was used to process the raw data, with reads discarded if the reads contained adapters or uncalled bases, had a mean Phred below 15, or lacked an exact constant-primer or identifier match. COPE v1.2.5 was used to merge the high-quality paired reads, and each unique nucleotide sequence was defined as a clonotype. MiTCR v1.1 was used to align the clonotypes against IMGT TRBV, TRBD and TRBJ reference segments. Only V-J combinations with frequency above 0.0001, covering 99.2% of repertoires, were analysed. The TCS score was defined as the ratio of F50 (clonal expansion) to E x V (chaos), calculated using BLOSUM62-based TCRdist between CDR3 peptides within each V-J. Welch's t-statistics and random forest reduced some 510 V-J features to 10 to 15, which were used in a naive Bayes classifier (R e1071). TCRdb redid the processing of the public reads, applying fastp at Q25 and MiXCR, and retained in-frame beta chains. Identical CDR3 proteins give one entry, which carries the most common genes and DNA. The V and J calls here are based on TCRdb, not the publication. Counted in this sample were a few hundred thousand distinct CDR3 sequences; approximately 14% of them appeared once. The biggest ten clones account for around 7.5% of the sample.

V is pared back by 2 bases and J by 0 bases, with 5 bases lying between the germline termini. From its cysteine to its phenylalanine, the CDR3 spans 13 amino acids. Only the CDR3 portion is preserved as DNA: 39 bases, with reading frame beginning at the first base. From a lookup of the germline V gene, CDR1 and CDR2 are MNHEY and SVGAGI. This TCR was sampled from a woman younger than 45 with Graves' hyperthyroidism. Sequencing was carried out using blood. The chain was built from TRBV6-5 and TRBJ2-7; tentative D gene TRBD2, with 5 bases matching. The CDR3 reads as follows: CASSYGGSYEQYF. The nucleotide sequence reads TGTGCCAGCAGTTACGGAGGCTCCTACGAGCAGTACTTC.